This record looks at one TCR beta chain sequence and its context. The data belong to a study of blood T cell repertoires in COVID-19. Turning to the study itself: The United States, Italy and Spain supplied acute and convalescent COVID-19 samples. From T cells, B-cell-depleted T cells, or PBMCs came the material, which was cDNA or gDNA.

Original handling: Reference gene primer amplification gave nucleated cell count estimates. Repertoires were generated with immunoSEQ multiplex PCR, while TCRdb's copy carries only in-frame clones and drops some. That table is the source of V, J and clone size, and D and trimming were worked out from the DNA. In the table there are approximately 85,000 clones, about nine tenths of which are singletons. Germline V gene sequence: CDR1 MNHEY, CDR2 SMNVEV (reference sequence). Trimming took off 3 bases at V and 3 bases at J, with 9 bases between the two ends. The CDR3 consists of 13 residues. Sequences were obtained from peripheral blood. The chain is built from TRBV27 and TRBJ2-7, with D possibly matching TRBD2 (5 bases). This receptor was identified in a man aged 45-60 years with active or convalescent COVID-19. CDR3 in DNA: TGTGCCAGCAGTTTCGAGGGAAACTACGAGCAGTACTTC. It translates to CASSFEGNYEQYF.